Each of the 19 T cell receptor beta chains below was sequenced from the same sample in a study of blood T cell repertoires in COVID-19. Clones were sequenced by immunoSEQ multiplex PCR, and TCRdb holds only the in-frame ones, with some missing. In the table there are more than 65,000 clones, roughly 82% of which are singletons. Sequenced sample: peripheral blood. The receptors shown here come from a woman older than 75 with active or convalescent COVID-19.

In regard to this clone: One end of the junction does not line up with germline, which may come from a read error. This chain joins TRBV5-1 and TRBJ2-1; 7 bases match TRBD1. This CDR3 is built from 15 residues. CDR1 is SGHRS and CDR2 is YFSETQ in the germline V gene. CDR3 nucleotide sequence: TGCGCCAGCAGGTTGGATGGACAGGCCGTCCGGGAGCAGTTCTTC. Translating gives CASRLDGQAVREQFF.

The genes are TRBV10-3 and TRBJ1-6, with TRBD1 matching 7 bases. The CDR3 consists of 13 residues. Germline CDR1 and CDR2: ENHRY and SYGVKD. V gave up 10 bases and J gave up 7 bases; unmatched junction bases: 7. The CDR3 coding sequence is TGTGCCACCACCGGGACAGAAAATTCACCCCTCCACTTT. Translating it yields CATTGTENSPLHF.

The J gene is TRBJ1-2, the V gene TRBV2, with a possible D match to TRBD1 (5 bases). The CDR3 extends over 14 amino acids. The V gene's germline CDR1 is SNHLY and CDR2 FYNNEI. The ends were cut back, 10 bases at V and 1 base at J, with 16 bases in the middle. The CDR3 DNA reads TGTGCCAACCCTGTGGGGGGGAGTAACTATGGCTACACCTTC. This codes for CANPVGGSNYGYTF.

This chain connects TRBV4-3 to TRBJ2-6; D is perhaps TRBD2 (6 bases). Between the trimmed V and J ends, which lost 1 base and 3 bases, there was a span of 13 bases. CDR3 size: 17 residues. The germline V gene has CDR1 LGHNA and CDR2 YSLEER. CDR3 in amino acids: CASSQGWAGSGANVLTF. Here the CDR3 DNA reads TGCGCCAGCAGCCAAGGTTGGGCGGGAAGTGGGGCCAACGTCCTGACTTTC.

The chain has TRBV7-8 and TRBJ1-4; 7 bases map to TRBD1. The V gene's germline CDR1 is SGHVS and CDR2 FQNEAQ. J lost 8 bases, V lost 5 bases, and 8 bases had no gene match. The CDR3 is 14 amino acids. In nucleotides, the CDR3 is TGTGCCAGCAGCCCTAACAGGGGTTGGGAAAAACTGTTTTTT. Encoded protein: CASSPNRGWEKLFF. Full variable domain (remainder filled in from reference TRBV7-8 and TRBJ1-4): GAGVSQSPRYKVAKRGQDVALRCDPISGHVSLFWYQQALGQGPEFLTYFQNEAQLDKSGLPSDRFFAERPEGSVSTLKIQRTQQEDSAVYLCASSPNRGWEKLFFGSGTQLSVL.

In its sample, this clone was seen once. The rearrangement joins TRBV4-3 to TRBJ2-1, with D possibly matching TRBD2 (5 bases). The germline V gene encodes CDR1 LGHNA and CDR2 YSLEER. The V gene lost 3 bases and the J gene lost 2 bases, with 11 bases spanning the gap. There are 15 residues in the CDR3. CDR3 residues: CASSQTGIPYNEQFF. The CDR3 nucleotides are TGCGCCAGCAGCCAGACCGGGATCCCCTACAATGAGCAGTTCTTC.

This clone has just a few counts. The chain carries TRBV5-6 and TRBJ2-5, with 8 nucleotides matching TRBD1. Trimming removed 0 bases from V and 4 bases from J; junction bases left unmatched: 2. There are 14 residues in the CDR3. CDR1 is SGHDT, CDR2 YYEEEE, per germline. The CDR3 loop is CASSLGTGPETQYF. In nucleotides, the CDR3 is TGTGCCAGCAGCTTGGGGACAGGGCCAGAGACCCAGTACTTC.

CDR3 nucleotide sequence: TGTGCCAGCAGTACCCCGGGGGAAAAACTGTTTTTT. Amino acid sequence: CASSTPGEKLFF. This chain links TRBV13 with TRBJ1-4, with D uncertain. CDR1 is PRHDT and CDR2 is FYEKMQ in the germline V gene (reference sequence). V lost 6 bases, J lost 8 bases, and 10 bases lay in between. There are 12 residues in the CDR3.

The V call is TRBV7-2, the J call TRBJ2-7; TRBD2 is a possible D gene (5 bases). The CDR3 has 11 amino acids. CDR1 SGHTA and CDR2 FQGNSA come from the germline V gene. The ends were cut back, 4 bases at V and 13 bases at J, with 14 bases in the middle. Here the CDR3 DNA reads TGTGCCAGCAGCTCGGGGTGGGGTGAATACTTC. Its protein product is CASSSGWGEYF.

The J gene is TRBJ2-5, the V gene TRBV7-2, with 13 bases aligning to TRBD2. Germline assignment: CDR1 SGHTA and CDR2 FQGNSA. CDR3 length: 17 residues. V trimming: 4 bases; J trimming: 0 bases; junction bases outside the gene matches: 5. The CDR3 loop is CASSSGTSGVYQETQYF. CDR3 DNA sequence: TGTGCCAGCAGCTCCGGGACTAGCGGGGTGTACCAAGAGACCCAGTACTTC.

The rearrangement links TRBV29-1 to TRBJ2-2, with no clear D. With 4 bases removed from V and 1 base from J, the gap between germline ends came to 4 bases. The germline V gene has CDR1 SQVTM and CDR2 ANQGSEA. The length of the CDR3 is 12 residues. CDR3 bases: TGCAGCGTTGGCAGGAACACCGGGGAGCTGTTTTTT. This sequence encodes CSVGRNTGELFF.

This chain joins TRBV28 and TRBJ1-1; 8 bases match TRBD1. CDR3 length equals 14 residues. The V segment lost 2 bases and the J segment 5 bases; nucleotides outside the gene matches: 4. The germline gives CDR1 MDHEN, CDR2 SYDVKM. In DNA form, the CDR3 reads TGTGCCAGCAGTTTAGACAGGGGCCCGACTGAAGCTTTCTTT. It yields the protein CASSLDRGPTEAFF.

The chain is built from TRBV24-1 and TRBJ1-1; 7 bases fit TRBD1. This CDR3 spans 15 amino acids. V trimming: 3 bases; J trimming: 4 bases; junction bases outside the gene matches: 7. Germline V gene data show CDR1 as KGHDR and CDR2 as SFDVKD. The CDR3 coding sequence is TGTGCCACCAGTGATAACAGGGGCGAGGGCACTGAAGCTTTCTTT. Translation: CATSDNRGEGTEAFF.

The chain employs TRBV13 and TRBJ2-2, with D perhaps matching TRBD2 (6 bases). CDR3 length: 14 amino acids. Trimming shortened V by 5 bases and J by 1 base, and 8 bases separated the two germline ends. The germline V gene encodes CDR1 PRHDT and CDR2 FYEKMQ (reference sequence). CDR3 nucleotide sequence: TGTGCCAGCAGCCGGGGAGGGAACACCGGGGAGCTGTTTTTT. This codes for CASSRGGNTGELFF. Filled out from reference TRBV13 and TRBJ2-2, the complete variable domain reads AAGVIQSPRHLIKEKRETATLKCYPIPRHDTVYWYQQGPGQDPQFLISFYEKMQSDKGSIPDRFSAQQFSDYHSELNMSSLELGDSALYFCASSRGGNTGELFFGEGSRLTVL.

The chain joins TRBV19 to TRBJ2-2, with TRBD1 as a possible D gene (6 bases). V was pared by 2 bases and J by 4 bases, with 8 bases between. The CDR3 length is 14 residues. Germline assignment: CDR1 LNHDA and CDR2 SQIVND (reference sequence). As DNA, the CDR3 is TGTGCCAGTAGTATAAGAGGGGGCACCGGGGAGCTGTTTTTT. Translation: CASSIRGGTGELFF.

The chain has TRBV4-3 and TRBJ1-2; D is ambiguous. Trimming removed 1 base at V and 5 bases at J, with 14 bases between. The CDR3 is made up of 15 amino acids. Germline V lookup: CDR1 LGHNA, CDR2 YSLEER. CDR3: CASSQGSGVGYGYTF. The CDR3 bases are TGCGCCAGCAGCCAAGGATCCGGGGTTGGGTATGGCTACACCTTC.

The rearrangement uses TRBV9 and TRBJ1-2, with 7 positions matching TRBD1. The CDR3 length is 15 residues. CDR1 SGDLS and CDR2 YYNGEE come from the germline V gene. Trimming cost V 3 bases and J 1 base; bases outside gene matches: 6. CDR3 loop: CASSEGTANNYGYTF. Written as DNA, the CDR3 is TGTGCCAGCAGCGAGGGGACAGCGAATAACTATGGCTACACCTTC.

The gene calls are TRBV6-1 and TRBJ1-5, with D perhaps TRBD1 (6 bases). This CDR3 contains 16 residues. The germline V and J ends were trimmed by 2 bases and 4 bases, with 15 bases remaining between them. The germline V gene has CDR1 MNHNS and CDR2 SASEGT. The CDR3 DNA reads TGTGCCAGCAGTGAAATGGGGGCGATAGGAAATCAGCCCCAGCATTTT. It yields the protein CASSEMGAIGNQPQHF.

The V and J genes are TRBV7-2 and TRBJ1-5; 8 bases align to TRBD1. The V segment lost 5 bases and the J segment 5 bases; nucleotides outside the gene matches: 2. CDR3 length: 13 residues. Germline assignment: CDR1 SGHTA and CDR2 FQGNSA. DNA for the CDR3: TGTGCCAGCAGCCAGACAGGGGATCAGCCCCAGCATTTT. It specifies CASSQTGDQPQHF.